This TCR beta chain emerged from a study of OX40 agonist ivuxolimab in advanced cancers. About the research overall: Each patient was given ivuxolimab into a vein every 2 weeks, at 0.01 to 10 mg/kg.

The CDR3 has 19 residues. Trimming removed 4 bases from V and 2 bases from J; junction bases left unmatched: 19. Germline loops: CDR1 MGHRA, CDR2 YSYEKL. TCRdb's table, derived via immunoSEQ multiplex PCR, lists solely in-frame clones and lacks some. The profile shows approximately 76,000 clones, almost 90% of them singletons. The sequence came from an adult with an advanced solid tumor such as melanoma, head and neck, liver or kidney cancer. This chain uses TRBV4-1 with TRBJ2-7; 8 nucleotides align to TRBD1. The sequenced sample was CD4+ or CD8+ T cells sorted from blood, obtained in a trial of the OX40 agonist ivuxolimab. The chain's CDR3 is CASSLLTIRGTGTAYEQYF. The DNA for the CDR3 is TGCGCCAGCAGCCTCCTCACAATCCGCGGGACAGGAACCGCCTACGAGCAGTACTTC.